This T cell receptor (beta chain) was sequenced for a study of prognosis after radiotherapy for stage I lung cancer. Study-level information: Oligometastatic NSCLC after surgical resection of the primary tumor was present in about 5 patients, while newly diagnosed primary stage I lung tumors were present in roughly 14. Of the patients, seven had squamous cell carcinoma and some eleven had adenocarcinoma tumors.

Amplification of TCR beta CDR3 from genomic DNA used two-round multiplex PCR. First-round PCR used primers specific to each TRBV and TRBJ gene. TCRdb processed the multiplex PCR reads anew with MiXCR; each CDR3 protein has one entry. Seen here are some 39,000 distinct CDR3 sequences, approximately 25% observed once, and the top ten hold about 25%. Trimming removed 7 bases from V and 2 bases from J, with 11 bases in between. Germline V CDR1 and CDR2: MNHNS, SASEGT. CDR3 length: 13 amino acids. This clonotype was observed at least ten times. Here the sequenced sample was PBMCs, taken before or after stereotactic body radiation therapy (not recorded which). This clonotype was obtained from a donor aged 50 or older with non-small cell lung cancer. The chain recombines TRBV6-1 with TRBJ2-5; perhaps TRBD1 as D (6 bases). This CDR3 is CASTPDRQETQYF. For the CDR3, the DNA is TGTGCCAGCACTCCAGACAGGCAAGAGACCCAGTACTTC.